This T cell receptor beta chain comes out of a study of cytomegalovirus exposure and HLA in healthy donors. Germline V lookup: CDR1 SGHDT, CDR2 YYEEEE. V trimming: 1 base; J trimming: 2 bases; junction bases outside the gene matches: 5. The CDR3 is made up of 16 amino acids. The PCR employed 60 Vbeta primers together with 13 Jbeta primers. Clones were sequenced by immunoSEQ multiplex PCR, and TCRdb holds only the in-frame ones, with some missing. The sample includes roughly 89,000 clones, around 76% of them seen just once. V is TRBV5-6 and J is TRBJ2-2; 7 bases line up with TRBD2. The receptor was derived from a man aged 30 to 39 in good health and CMV-seropositive. The specimen was PBMCs. The CDR3 here is CASSLYRGVNTGELFF. The DNA for the CDR3 is TGTGCCAGCAGCTTGTATCGGGGGGTAAACACCGGGGAGCTGTTTTTT.